Each of the 10 T cell receptor beta chains below was sequenced from the same sample in a study of neurological immune-mediated disorders. TCRdb recomputed calls from the 5' RACE reads with MiXCR, one row per CDR3 protein. This sample has approximately 60,000 distinct CDR3 sequences, with roughly 3.5% found just once. The sequenced material came from PBMCs. The source of these receptors is a woman in her 30s with multiple sclerosis.

This clonotype was counted many times. V gene TRBV5-1 combines with J gene TRBJ1-1; D possibly corresponds to TRBD1 (6 bases). The CDR3 is 16 residues long. Between the trimmed V and J ends, which lost 7 bases and 0 bases, there was a span of 19 bases. Germline V gives CDR1 SGHRS, CDR2 YFSETQ. The DNA for the CDR3 is TGCGCCAGCGGCACGGCAGGGGCTAACGTGAACACTGAAGCTTTCTTT. The encoded protein is CASGTAGANVNTEAFF.

This clonotype was detected ten times or more. The chain combines TRBV7-9 with TRBJ2-7; TRBD2 might be the D (8 bases). V was shortened by 5 bases and J by 10 bases, with 15 bases between the two germline ends. The CDR3 extends over 12 amino acids. The germline V gene encodes CDR1 SEHNR and CDR2 FQNEAQ (reference sequence). For the CDR3, the DNA is TGTGCCAGCAGCCGCGGGGGGACAGAACAGTACTTC. Translating it yields CASSRGGTEQYF.

The table lists this clonotype with many counts. The chain joins TRBV7-2 to TRBJ2-7; perhaps TRBD1 as D (5 bases). Trimming cost V 1 base and J 3 bases, with 10 bases left between them. The CDR3 runs to 14 residues. Germline V gives CDR1 SGHTA, CDR2 FQGNSA. CDR3 nucleotide sequence: TGTGCCAGCAGCTTAGGTGGGGCTCACTACGAGCAGTACTTC. It is translated as CASSLGGAHYEQYF.

This clonotype appeared many times. V gene TRBV18 combines with J gene TRBJ2-7; maybe TRBD1 (6 bases). The V gene's germline CDR1 is KGHSH and CDR2 LQKENI. The CDR3 contains 15 residues. The ends were cut back, 3 bases at V and 2 bases at J, with 14 bases in the middle. This chain's CDR3 is CASSPLPDSTYEQYF. DNA for the CDR3: TGTGCCAGCTCACCTCTTCCGGACAGTACCTACGAGCAGTACTTC.

This clonotype was seen ten or more times. The rearrangement joins TRBV9 to TRBJ2-3; 8 bases line up with TRBD2. Trimming cost V 6 bases and J 6 bases; bases outside gene matches: 15. Germline V CDR1 and CDR2: SGDLS, YYNGEE. This CDR3 spans 16 amino acids. CDR3 sequence (DNA): TGTGCCAGCACCCGTAGTCAAGCGGGAGACAGGGATACGCAGTATTTT. This sequence encodes CASTRSQAGDRDTQYF.

This clonotype was counted a few times. The V call is TRBV6-5, the J call TRBJ2-7; D gene unclear. The CDR3 length is 15 residues. The germline V gene has CDR1 MNHEY and CDR2 SVGAGI. Trimming took off 0 bases at V and 4 bases at J, with 13 bases between the two ends. This CDR3 reads CASSYSVGSGYEQYF. The CDR3 nucleotides read TGTGCCAGCAGTTACTCGGTCGGTAGTGGGTACGAGCAGTACTTC.

About this clonotype: Since a much larger clone is just one base distant, this may be a read error. The chain carries TRBV7-2 and TRBJ2-3; possibly TRBD2 for D (6 bases). The CDR3 is 15 residues long. Germline V gene sequence: CDR1 SGHTA, CDR2 FQGNSA. The ends were cut back, 6 bases at V and 7 bases at J, with 20 bases in the middle. CDR3 amino acids: CASRLRTTGSNTQYF. In DNA form, the CDR3 reads TGTGCCAGCAGATTACGGACTACGGGGTCCAATACGCAGTATTTT.

In its sample, this clonotype was seen many times. The chain employs TRBV20-1 and TRBJ2-4, with 8 positions matching TRBD2. The CDR3 spans 13 residues. The germline gives CDR1 DFQATT, CDR2 SNEGSKA (reference sequence). V dropped 5 bases and J dropped 8; count of bases not matched to a gene: 8. This CDR3 reads CSAQSGGEDIQYF. The DNA for the CDR3 is TGCAGTGCTCAATCGGGGGGGGAGGACATTCAGTACTTC.

There are many counts of this clonotype. The V call is TRBV20-1, the J call TRBJ2-1; D remains unclear. Germline lookup yields CDR1 DFQATT and CDR2 SNEGSKA (reference sequence). This CDR3 has 15 residues. Trimming removed 0 bases from V and 3 bases from J, with 12 bases in between. Here the CDR3 reads CSAREGNRGYNEQFF. The CDR3 bases are TGCAGTGCTAGAGAGGGGAACAGAGGCTACAATGAGCAGTTCTTC.

This clonotype was recorded many times. V is TRBV5-1 and J is TRBJ2-3; D gene ambiguous. Trimming cost V 0 bases and J 3 bases, with 5 bases left between them. Germline values: CDR1 SGHRS, CDR2 YFSETQ. This CDR3 spans 13 amino acids. CDR3 region: CASSLGGTDTQYF. DNA for the CDR3: TGCGCCAGCAGCTTGGGTGGTACAGATACGCAGTATTTT. The full variable domain, rest sourced from reference TRBV5-1 and TRBJ2-3, is KAGVTQTPRYLIKTRGQQVTLSCSPISGHRSVSWYQQTPGQGLQFLFEYFSETQRNKGNFPGRFSGRQFSNSRSEMNVSTLELGDSALYLCASSLGGTDTQYFGPGTRLTVL.